This T cell receptor beta chain was found in a study of immune evolution from preneoplasia to lung adenocarcinoma. Clones were read by immunoSEQ multiplex PCR, and TCRdb kept only the in-frame ones, dropping some. The table shows fewer than 9,000 clones, with 78% occurring only once. A remark on this clone: Its antigen is unknown.

General observations from the study: Clonality was highest in normal lung, lower in later-stage lesions apparently.

Germline-derived CDR1 and CDR2 are SGHAT and FQNNGV. The CDR3 runs to 17 residues. V lost 3 bases and J 3 bases, leaving 15 bases between the germline ends. This chain links TRBV11-2 with TRBJ2-6, with D perhaps matching TRBD1 (5 bases). The sequence was obtained from a person aged 60-80 years with lung adenocarcinoma. What was sequenced was FFPE adjacent normal lung tissue. CDR3: CASSFFGHLIGANVLTF. The CDR3 DNA reads TGTGCCAGCAGCTTTTTTGGACACTTGATTGGGGCCAACGTCCTGACTTTC.